This T cell receptor (beta chain) was sequenced during a study of shared clonotypes between healthy human individuals. Background on the study: Used for every donor were three CD4 naive, three CD4 memory, two CD8 naive and one CD8 memory plate.

The assay was immunoSEQ multiplex PCR, and TCRdb's table has in-frame clones only and misses some. The table records more than 550,000 clones, around 70% of them present only once. CDR3 size: 15 residues. Trimming pared 3 bases from V and 0 bases from J, leaving 9 bases between. CDR1 and CDR2 from the germline V gene are MNHEY and SMNVEV (reference sequence). The chain recombines TRBV27 with TRBJ2-1; tentatively, D is TRBD2 (5 bases). The sequence was collected from a young woman in good health. Sequencing was done on a sample of memory CD4+ T cells sorted from blood. Subset denoted: CD45RA-negative fraction. As DNA, the CDR3 is TGTGCCAGCAGTTTGGAGGTGAGCTCCTACAATGAGCAGTTCTTC. The encoded protein is CASSLEVSSYNEQFF.